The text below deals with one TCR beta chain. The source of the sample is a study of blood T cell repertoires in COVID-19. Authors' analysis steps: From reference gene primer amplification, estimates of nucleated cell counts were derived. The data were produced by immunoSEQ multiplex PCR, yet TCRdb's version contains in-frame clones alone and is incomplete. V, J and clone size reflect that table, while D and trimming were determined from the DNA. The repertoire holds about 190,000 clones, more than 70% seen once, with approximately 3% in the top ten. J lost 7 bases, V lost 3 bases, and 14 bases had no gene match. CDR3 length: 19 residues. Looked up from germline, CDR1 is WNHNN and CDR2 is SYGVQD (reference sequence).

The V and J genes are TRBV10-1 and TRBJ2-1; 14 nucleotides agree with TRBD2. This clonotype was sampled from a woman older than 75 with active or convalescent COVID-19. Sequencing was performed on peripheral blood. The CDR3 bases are TGCGCCAGCAGTGACTTTTCCGGGACTAGCGGGGGATTTTTTAATGAGCAGTTCTTC. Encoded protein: CASSDFSGTSGGFFNEQFF.